The TCR beta chain described here comes from a study of identical twins. In TCRdb, the 5' RACE reads were re-called with MiXCR into one record per CDR3 protein. The sample shows roughly 220,000 distinct CDR3 sequences, over 5.5% of them seen only once. This clonotype was detected a few times. CDR3 length equals 15 residues. In germline, CDR1 is LNHDA, CDR2 SQIVND (reference sequence). V was cut by 3 bases and J by 0 bases, with 10 bases left in between. The same data also contributed to another study, on T cells expressing NK-cell markers.

The clonotype comes from a woman between 18 and 29 years old in good health. Sequenced: CD8+ T cells sorted from blood. The chain recombines TRBV19 with TRBJ2-3; D unresolved. This CDR3 is CASSIVASSTDTQYF. Here the CDR3 DNA reads TGTGCCAGTAGTATCGTCGCGTCAAGCACAGATACGCAGTATTTT.